This entry lists 25 T cell receptor beta chains sequenced from one sample in a study of T-cell reconstitution after alpha-beta-depleted transplantation in children. Preparation of the TCRbeta library was carried out with unique molecular identifiers. TCRdb analysed the PCR reads with MiXCR anew, one entry per CDR3 protein. Here the sample spans roughly 500,000 distinct CDR3 sequences, roughly an eighth being singletons. The sequencing here drew on PBMCs from the stem cell graft donor, taken from the stem cell graft. Receptor source: a human donor who donated a stem cell graft to a child with combined immunodeficiency.

This clonotype was detected ten times or more. This chain uses TRBV2 with TRBJ1-1, with a weak D call TRBD1 (5 bases). This CDR3 has 10 residues. Trimming took 11 bases from V and 8 from J, leaving 12 bases between them. Germline V gives CDR1 SNHLY, CDR2 FYNNEI. CDR3 region: CAVKTAEAFF. In DNA form, the CDR3 reads TGTGCCGTTAAGACAGCCGAAGCTTTCTTT.

This clonotype showed up just a few times. The CDR3 is CSHPGLAYNEQFF. Here the CDR3 DNA reads TGCAGTCATCCGGGACTAGCCTACAATGAGCAGTTCTTC. The chain employs TRBV20-1 and TRBJ2-1; 8 nucleotides match TRBD2. The CDR3 covers 13 residues. Germline V gene sequence: CDR1 DFQATT, CDR2 SNEGSKA (reference sequence). The V gene end was trimmed by 8 bases and the J gene end by 2 bases; junction bases not matched to a gene: 5.

This clonotype was seen ten or more times. The rearrangement links TRBV6-2 or TRBV6-3 to TRBJ1-2; the D is unclear. The germline V gene has CDR1 MNHEY and CDR2 SVGEGT. V was clipped by 8 bases and J by 3 bases, with 4 bases between them. The CDR3 has 10 residues. The CDR3: CASGYYGYTF. The CDR3 DNA reads TGTGCCAGCGGGTACTATGGCTACACCTTC.

The chain employs TRBV5-1 and TRBJ2-2; 9 bases are shared with TRBD2. Germline V gene lookup returns CDR1 SGHRS and CDR2 YFSETQ. The CDR3 loop spans 18 amino acids. V lost 5 bases, J lost 4 bases, and 15 bases stayed unmatched. CDR3 protein: CASRTGIETSGFTGELFF. CDR3 coding DNA: TGCGCCAGCAGGACAGGGATCGAGACTAGCGGCTTCACCGGGGAGCTGTTTTTT.

J is TRBJ2-1 and V is TRBV20-1, with TRBD2 matching 7 bases. The CDR3 length is 16 residues. V lost 1 base and J lost 0; bases outside the gene matches: 6. The germline CDR1 and CDR2 sequences are DFQATT and SNEGSKA (reference sequence). CDR3 in amino acids: CSARAFAGVSYNEQFF. CDR3 sequence (DNA): TGCAGTGCTAGAGCATTCGCGGGGGTCTCCTACAATGAGCAGTTCTTC.

The rearrangement uses TRBV12-3 or TRBV12-4 and TRBJ1-6; 7 bases align to TRBD1. V dropped 5 bases and J dropped 10; count of bases not matched to a gene: 8. This CDR3 contains 14 residues. The CDR3, as DNA: TGTGCCAGCAGTCTAAACCAACAGGGGTCACCCCTCCACTTT. The encoded protein is CASSLNQQGSPLHF.

Many counts were recorded for this clonotype. The chain's CDR3 is CASGYATDTQYF. The CDR3 nucleotides read TGTGCCAGCGGGTATGCCACAGATACGCAGTATTTT. The chain uses TRBV6-2 or TRBV6-3 and TRBJ2-3; D gene unclear. Trimming removed 8 bases from V and 2 bases from J, with 8 bases in between. The CDR3 contains 12 residues. CDR1 is MNHEY, CDR2 SVGEGT, per germline.

This clonotype was picked up a small number of times. This CDR3 reads CASSPRTGRMPYGYTF. In DNA form, the CDR3 reads TGTGCCAGCAGCCCGAGGACAGGTCGGATGCCCTATGGCTACACCTTC. V is TRBV7-9 and J is TRBJ1-2; TRBD1 agrees at 7 bases. Germline V lookup: CDR1 SEHNR, CDR2 FQNEAQ (reference sequence). The CDR3 spans 16 residues. V gave up 5 bases and J gave up 4 bases; unmatched junction bases: 13.

A word on this clonotype: A much bigger clone sits one base away, suggesting this may be a read error. DNA of the CDR3: TGTGCCACCAGCAGAGATCAGCCTGAACCTTTCTTT. Amino acid sequence: CATSRDQPEPFF. V and J are TRBV15 and TRBJ1-1, with unresolved D. The CDR3 extends over 12 amino acids. Germline V gene sequence: CDR1 LNHNV, CDR2 YYDKDF (reference sequence). The variable domain in full, with the rest retrieved from reference TRBV15 and TRBJ1-1, is DAMVIQNPRYQVTQFGKPVTLSCSQTLNHNVMYWYQQKSSQAPKLLFHYYDKDFNNEADTPDNFQSRRPNTSFCFLDIRSPGLGDTAMYLCATSRDQPEPFFGQGTRLTVV.

Many counts were recorded for this clonotype. The J gene is TRBJ2-5, the V gene TRBV4-2; 9 nucleotides agree with TRBD1. V dropped 1 base and J dropped 5; count of bases not matched to a gene: 5. The CDR3 has 15 amino acids. Looked up from germline, CDR1 is LGHNA and CDR2 is YNFKEQ. The CDR3 DNA reads TGTGCCAGCAGCCAAGCTGGGACAGGGAGGGAGACCCAGTACTTC. The encoded protein is CASSQAGTGRETQYF.

This clonotype was seen repeatedly, ten times or more. The chain recombines TRBV5-1 with TRBJ2-1, with D tentatively TRBD2 (5 bases). The CDR3 loop spans 16 amino acids. Germline CDR1 reads SGHRS; CDR2 reads YFSETQ. Trimming removed 0 bases from V and 0 bases from J, with 10 bases in between. The CDR3 here is CASSLERVSSYNEQFF. The DNA of the CDR3 is TGCGCCAGCAGCTTGGAGAGGGTAAGCTCCTACAATGAGCAGTTCTTC.

This clonotype was counted ten times or more. The CDR3 DNA reads as TGTGCCAGCAGTTACGGGAGCGAGCAGTACTTC. It translates to CASSYGSEQYF. The chain carries TRBV2 and TRBJ2-7; D may be TRBD2 (6 bases). From germline, CDR1 is SNHLY and CDR2 FYNNEI. The CDR3 has 11 residues. V lost 5 bases and J lost 6, with 8 bases in between.

There are a few counts of this clonotype. V and J are TRBV29-1 and TRBJ2-2, with D maybe TRBD1 (5 bases). CDR3 length equals 14 residues. CDR1 and CDR2 (germline): SQVTM, ANQGSEA. Trimming pared 2 bases from V and 0 bases from J, leaving 7 bases between. CDR3 region: CSVETQANTGELFF. As DNA, the CDR3 is TGCAGCGTTGAAACACAGGCGAACACCGGGGAGCTGTTTTTT.

This clonotype appeared many times. The J gene is TRBJ2-7, the V gene TRBV10-3; maybe TRBD2 (6 bases). The V end lost 0 bases, the J end lost 1 base, and 7 bases lay between the germline ends. CDR1 is ENHRY and CDR2 is SYGVKD in the germline V gene. CDR3 size: 14 residues. The CDR3 DNA follows: TGTGCCATCAGTGAGTCGACTAGATCCTACGAGCAGTACTTC. It encodes CAISESTRSYEQYF.

This clonotype was observed a handful of times. This chain links TRBV29-1 with TRBJ2-3, with D perhaps matching TRBD1 or TRBD2 (5 bases each). Trimming took 1 base from V and 0 from J, leaving 11 bases between them. The CDR3 loop spans 15 amino acids. The V gene's germline CDR1 is SQVTM and CDR2 ANQGSEA. DNA of the CDR3: TGCAGCGTTGAAGGGGGCTGGGGGAGCACAGATACGCAGTATTTT. This sequence encodes CSVEGGWGSTDTQYF.

This clonotype has only a few counts. The chain carries TRBV7-9 and TRBJ2-7; weak D call: TRBD1 (6 bases). CDR3 size: 14 residues. The V gene lost 3 bases and the J gene lost 3 bases, with 12 bases spanning the gap. Germline CDR1 and CDR2: SEHNR and FQNEAQ (reference sequence). The CDR3 nucleotides read TGTGCCAGCAGCTTCGTGGACAGTAACTACGAGCAGTACTTC. It encodes CASSFVDSNYEQYF.

This clonotype was seen many times. V is TRBV6-5 and J is TRBJ1-6; the D gene is possibly TRBD1 (6 bases). Germline CDR1 MNHEY, CDR2 SVGAGI. Trimming cost V 6 bases and J 3 bases, with 18 bases left between them. CDR3 length: 17 amino acids. The DNA for the CDR3 is TGTGCCAGCAGGAGCCCGACAGGACGGATCTATAATTCACCCCTCCACTTT. Amino acid sequence: CASRSPTGRIYNSPLHF.

Only a few counts were recorded for this clonotype. The V gene is TRBV6-2 or TRBV6-3, the J gene TRBJ2-1; 8 bases map to TRBD2. After removal of 2 bases from V and 3 bases from J, the junction contained 9 bases not matched to a gene. This CDR3 spans 17 amino acids. Germline assignment: CDR1 MNHEY and CDR2 SVGEGT. The CDR3 loop reads CASSYGTQREIYNEQFF. The CDR3 region has the DNA TGTGCCAGCAGTTACGGGACTCAGCGGGAGATCTACAATGAGCAGTTCTTC.

V usage is TRBV6-6 and J usage is TRBJ2-2; a weak D match, TRBD2 (5 bases). With 5 bases removed from V and 7 bases from J, the gap between germline ends came to 11 bases. Germline lookup yields CDR1 MNHNY and CDR2 SVGAGI (reference sequence). This CDR3 comprises 13 residues. The CDR3 coding sequence is TGTGCCAGCAGTGTGGGAGAGGGCGGGGAGCTGTTTTTT. Its translation: CASSVGEGGELFF.

The gene calls are TRBV24-1 and TRBJ2-3, with D perhaps matching TRBD2 (5 bases). The CDR3 contains 14 residues. Trimming took 1 base from V and 4 from J, leaving 8 bases between them. Germline V gives CDR1 KGHDR, CDR2 SFDVKD. The CDR3 region has the DNA TGTGCCACCAGTGATTTCCCCGGGGCAGATACGCAGTATTTT. This gives the protein CATSDFPGADTQYF.

Remarks on this clonotype: A single base separates this from a much larger clone, so it may be a read error. The DNA is left out, because the CDR3 cannot be placed on it with certainty; the CDR3 is given as TCRdb lists it. The rearrangement joins TRBV29-1 to TRBJ2-1; the table calls TRBD1, which could not be checked here. The CDR3 spans 14 amino acids, including both terminal residues. Looked up from germline, CDR1 is SQVTM and CDR2 is ANQGSEA. The CDR3 here is CSVATGTVGGERFF.

The chain uses TRBV20-1 and TRBJ2-7, with 7 nucleotides matching TRBD2. This CDR3 region has 16 residues. Germline V lookup: CDR1 DFQATT, CDR2 SNEGSKA (reference sequence). The trim removed 1 base at V and 3 bases at J, leaving 12 bases unmatched. The CDR3 DNA follows: TGCAGTGCTAGAGGGGGGGGGAGCGTGTACAACTACGAGCAGTACTTC. Residues: CSARGGGSVYNYEQYF.

This clonotype was observed a handful of times. The chain carries TRBV3-1 and TRBJ2-1; TRBD1 is a possible D gene (5 bases). The CDR3 is made up of 14 amino acids. V was clipped by 0 bases and J by 4 bases, with 7 bases between them. Germline CDR1 LGHDT, CDR2 YNNKEL (reference sequence). In DNA, the CDR3 is TGTGCCAGCAGCCAAGACAGGGTATACAATGAGCAGTTCTTC. Encoded protein: CASSQDRVYNEQFF.

This clonotype occurred a few times. The CDR3 bases are TGTGCCAGCAGCTTAGAACACACGGGGCTGCCCGATGAGCAGTTCTTC. Translated, it gives CASSLEHTGLPDEQFF. The J gene is TRBJ2-1, the V gene TRBV7-6, with D perhaps matching TRBD1 or TRBD2 (5 bases each). V shed 1 base and J shed 8 bases, with 18 bases lying between them. Germline V CDR1 and CDR2: SGHVS, FNYEAQ. CDR3 length: 16 amino acids.

This clonotype was detected only a few times. This chain links TRBV6-5 with TRBJ2-7; 15 bases are shared with TRBD2. V shed 3 bases and J 6 bases; nucleotides not matched to a gene: 6. Germline V gene sequence: CDR1 MNHEY, CDR2 SVGAGI. This CDR3 spans 16 amino acids. CDR3 nucleotide sequence: TGTGCCAGCAGTTATCCCGGGACTAGCGGGAGGCTCGAGCAGTACTTC. The encoded protein is CASSYPGTSGRLEQYF.